The source of this T cell receptor (beta chain) is a study of shared clonotypes between healthy human individuals. On the study more broadly: Researchers assigned three CD4 naive, three CD4 memory, two CD8 naive and one CD8 memory plate to each donor.

Study-wide points: Compared with memory subsets, naive subsets generally had larger estimated richness. Of the naive CD4 clonotypes, around 5.2% were shared across several donors.

A word on this clone: Its antigen is currently unknown.

CD8 cells regarded as naive lacked CD45RO, were positively chosen for CCR7, and omitted terminally differentiated effector memory CD45RA+ cells. Authors' processing steps: ImmunoSEQ yielded junction-only sequences lacking quality scores, so filtering differed. The method was immunoSEQ multiplex PCR; TCRdb's version includes in-frame clones alone and lacks a portion of them. The DNA gave D and trimming, while V, J and clone size come from that table. The sample carries about 2.1 million clones, 90% to 95% recorded once. This receptor was identified in a young man in good health. Some clones in this sample may be carry-over from other donors' samples. Sample: naive CD8+ T cells from PBMCs.

CDR3 sequence: CARSLGGTLTPYYEQYF. The CDR3 bases are TGTGCCAGAAGCTTAGGCGGGACCCTAACCCCCTACTACGAGCAGTACTTC. The chain uses TRBV7-5 and TRBJ2-7; the table names TRBD2, a call not compared with the DNA. TRBV7-5 is marked as a pseudogene. The CDR3 loop spans 17 amino acids.